This record concerns one T cell receptor beta chain sequence. Its cognate antigen is unknown. The sample comes from a study of cytomegalovirus exposure and HLA in healthy donors. General study results and limits: A likely sequencing artifact accounted for one observed cluster of highly shared sequence variants. Among TCR beta chains of equal frequency, HLA-associated ones were more clonally expanded in a later analysis. It was reported that TCR beta sequences correctly inferred the HLA-A and HLA-B alleles for most subjects.

Unrecorded immune exposure was likely among donors, who were nominally healthy when sampled. Researchers ran the PCR with 60 Vbeta and 13 Jbeta primers. Some clones are missing from TCRdb's copy, which holds only in-frame ones; the method was immunoSEQ multiplex PCR. The repertoire holds about 120,000 clones, with about 8% as singletons. The TCR originated in a middle-aged woman in good health and CMV-seropositive. The sample comprised PBMCs.

The CDR3, as DNA: TGTGCCAGCAGCGTTGAGCAGGGGGCCACAGATACGCAGTATTTT. Its translation: CASSVEQGATDTQYF. The genes are TRBV6-4 and TRBJ2-3; 8 nucleotides align to TRBD1. The CDR3 contains 15 residues. Unmatched junction bases numbered 7, after V lost 6 bases and J lost 2 bases. Germline V gene sequence: CDR1 MRHNA, CDR2 SNTAGT.